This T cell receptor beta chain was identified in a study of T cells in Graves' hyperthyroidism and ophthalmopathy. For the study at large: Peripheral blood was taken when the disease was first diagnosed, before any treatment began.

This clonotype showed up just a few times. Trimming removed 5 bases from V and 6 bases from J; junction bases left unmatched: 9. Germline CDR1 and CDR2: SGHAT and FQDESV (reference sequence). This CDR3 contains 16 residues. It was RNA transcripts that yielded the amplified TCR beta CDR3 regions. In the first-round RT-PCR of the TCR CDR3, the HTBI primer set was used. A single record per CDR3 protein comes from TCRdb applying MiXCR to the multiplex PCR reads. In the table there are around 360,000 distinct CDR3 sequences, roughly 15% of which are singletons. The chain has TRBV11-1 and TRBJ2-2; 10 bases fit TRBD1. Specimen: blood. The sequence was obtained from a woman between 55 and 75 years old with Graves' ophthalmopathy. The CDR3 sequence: CASSRLGTGVAGELFF. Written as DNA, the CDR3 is TGTGCCAGCAGCCGGCTCGGGACAGGGGTTGCCGGGGAGCTGTTTTTT.